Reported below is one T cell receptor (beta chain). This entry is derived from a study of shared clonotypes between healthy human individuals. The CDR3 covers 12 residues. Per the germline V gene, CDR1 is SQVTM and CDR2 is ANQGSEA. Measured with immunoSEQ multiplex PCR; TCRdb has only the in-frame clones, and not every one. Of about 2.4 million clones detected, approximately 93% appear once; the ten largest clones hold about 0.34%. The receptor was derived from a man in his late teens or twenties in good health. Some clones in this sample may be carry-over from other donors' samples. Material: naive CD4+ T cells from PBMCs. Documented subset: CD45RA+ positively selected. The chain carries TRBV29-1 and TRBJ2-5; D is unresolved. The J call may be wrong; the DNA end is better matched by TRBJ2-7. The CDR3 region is CSVVKSSYEQYF. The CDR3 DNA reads TGCAGCGTTGTTAAAAGCTCCTACGAGCAGTACTTC.